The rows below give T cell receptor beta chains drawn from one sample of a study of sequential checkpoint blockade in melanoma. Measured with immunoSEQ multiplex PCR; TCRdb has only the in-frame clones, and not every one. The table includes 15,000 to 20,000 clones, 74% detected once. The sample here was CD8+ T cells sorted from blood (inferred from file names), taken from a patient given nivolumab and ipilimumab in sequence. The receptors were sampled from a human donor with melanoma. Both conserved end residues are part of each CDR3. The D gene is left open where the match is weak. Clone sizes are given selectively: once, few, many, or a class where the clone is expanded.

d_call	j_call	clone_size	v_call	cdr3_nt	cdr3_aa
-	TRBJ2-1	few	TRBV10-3	TGTGCCATCAACCCCGGGGCAGGGGCTAAGCGGGAGCAGTTCTTC	CAINPGAGAKREQFF
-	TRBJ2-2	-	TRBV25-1	TGTGCCAGCAGTCCCGGGACTGGCGGACCCGGGGAGCTGTTTTTT	CASSPGTGGPGELFF
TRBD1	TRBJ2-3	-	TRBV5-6	TGTGCCAGCAGCCAGATACAGGGGCCTACCCGCACAGATACGCAGTATTTT	CASSQIQGPTRTDTQYF
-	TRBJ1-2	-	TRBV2	TGTGCCAGCAGTGAAGTTTCAGGGTTAAATGGCTACACCTTC	CASSEVSGLNGYTF
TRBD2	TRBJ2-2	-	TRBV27	TGTGCCATCCTCATGGGCGGGAGCGGGGAGCTGTTTTTT	CAILMGGSGELFF
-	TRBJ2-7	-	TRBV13	TGTGCCAGCGGGCGCAGTAACTACGAGCAGTACTTC	CASGRSNYEQYF
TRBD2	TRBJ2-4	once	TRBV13	TGTGCCAGCAGCTTGGGTGAGGGACTAGGGGTTGGCATTCAGTACTTC	CASSLGEGLGVGIQYF
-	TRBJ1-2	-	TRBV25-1	TGTGCCAGCAGTGAAGCCTATCCGGGGAACTATGGCTACACCTTC	CASSEAYPGNYGYTF
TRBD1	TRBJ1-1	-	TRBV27	TGTGCCAGCAGTGACAGGGTAATAAACACTGAAGCTTTCTTT	CASSDRVINTEAFF
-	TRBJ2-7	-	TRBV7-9	TGTGCCAGCAGCCAGACAGGTGACCCTCTCTACGAGCAGTACTTC	CASSQTGDPLYEQYF
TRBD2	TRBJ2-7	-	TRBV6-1	TGTGCCAGCTCTATGGGTAGCGGGAGTAAAAAGCAGTACTTC	CASSMGSGSKKQYF
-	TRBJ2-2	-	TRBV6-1	TGTGCCAGCAGTGAAGCCGACAATATGTCCACCGGGGAGCTGTTTTTT	CASSEADNMSTGELFF
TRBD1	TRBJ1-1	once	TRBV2	TGTGCCAGCAGATGGGACAGTCTAGCGGAAGCTTTCTTT	CASRWDSLAEAFF
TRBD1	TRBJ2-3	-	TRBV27	TGTGCCAGCAGTTCCCGACAGGGGTCCACAGATACGCAGTATTTT	CASSSRQGSTDTQYF
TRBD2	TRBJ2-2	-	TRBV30	TGTGCCTGGAGTAGCGGGGGGCCCGGGGAGCTGTTTTTT	CAWSSGGPGELFF
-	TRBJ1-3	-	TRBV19	TGTGCCAGTAGTCCCTTACTCTCTGGAAACACCATATATTTT	CASSPLLSGNTIYF
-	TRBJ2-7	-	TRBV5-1	TGCGCCAGCAGCTTGTCGGGGATTTACGAGCAGTACTTC	CASSLSGIYEQYF
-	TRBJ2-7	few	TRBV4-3	TGCGCCAGCAGCCTCGGGACATCCTACGAGCAGTACTTC	CASSLGTSYEQYF
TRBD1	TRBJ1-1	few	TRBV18	TGTGCCAGCTCACCACCGGACAGGGCAAGGATTTTGAACACTGAAGCTTTCTTT	CASSPPDRARILNTEAFF
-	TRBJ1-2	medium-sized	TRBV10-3	TGTGCCATCAGTGTTTCATCCCCAGGGATGGACTATGGCTACACCTTC	CAISVSSPGMDYGYTF
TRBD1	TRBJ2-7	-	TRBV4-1	TGCGCCAGCAGCCCGCTTCAGGGGGTTCTCTACGAGCAGTACTTC	CASSPLQGVLYEQYF
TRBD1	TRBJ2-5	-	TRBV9	TGTGCCAGCAGCCCTCCTTGGACAGGGGCGACTTACCAAGAGACCCAGTACTTC	CASSPPWTGATYQETQYF
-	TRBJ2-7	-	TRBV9	TGTGCCAGCAGCGTAGAAGCGGGTAGCTCCTACGAGCAGTACTTC	CASSVEAGSSYEQYF
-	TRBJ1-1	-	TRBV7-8	TGTGCCAGCACCCAAATGACAGAAGTCCAAATTGCTGAAGCTTTCTTT	CASTQMTEVQIAEAFF
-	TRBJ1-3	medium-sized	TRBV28	TGTGCCAGCAGTTCTGTTCGACAGCCCGGAAACACCATATATTTT	CASSSVRQPGNTIYF
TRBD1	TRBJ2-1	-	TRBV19	TGTGCCAGTAGTCTGACCGGGACAGGGTTCTACAATGAGCAGTTCTTC	CASSLTGTGFYNEQFF
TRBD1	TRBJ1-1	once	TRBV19	TGTGCCAGTAGTATATTCGGAACAGACAGGGTGAACACTGAAGCTTTCTTT	CASSIFGTDRVNTEAFF
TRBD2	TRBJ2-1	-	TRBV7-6	TGTGCCAGCAGCCTCAGGACTAGCGGGGATTACAATGAACAGTTCTTC	CASSLRTSGDYNEQFF
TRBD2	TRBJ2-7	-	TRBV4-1	TGCGCCAGCAGCCAAGTCGCTAGCGGGATCTACGAGCAGTACTTC	CASSQVASGIYEQYF
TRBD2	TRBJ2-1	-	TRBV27	TGTGCCAGCAGTTTATCGACTAGCGGGCAAGATGAGCAGTTCTTC	CASSLSTSGQDEQFF
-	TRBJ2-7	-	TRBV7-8	TGTGCCAGCAGCTCTATAGGGACACAAAGCTCCTACGAGCAGTACTTC	CASSSIGTQSSYEQYF
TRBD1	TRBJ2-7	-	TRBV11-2	TGTGCCAGCAGCAAAGACAGGGGAGAAAGGACCTACGAGCAGTACTTC	CASSKDRGERTYEQYF
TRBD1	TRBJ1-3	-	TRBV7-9	TGTGCCAGCAGCTCGACAGGGGTGATCGGAAACACCATATATTTT	CASSSTGVIGNTIYF
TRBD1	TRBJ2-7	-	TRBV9	TGTGCCAGCAGCGTAGACCAGGGGGCGCAATGGGAGCAGTACTTC	CASSVDQGAQWEQYF
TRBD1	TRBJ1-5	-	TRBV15	TGTGCCACCAGCAGAGAAGGGGGCGGGCAGCCCCAGCATTTT	CATSREGGGQPQHF
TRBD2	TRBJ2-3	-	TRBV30	TGTGCCTGGAGTACCGGGACTAGCTCCACAGATACGCAGTATTTT	CAWSTGTSSTDTQYF
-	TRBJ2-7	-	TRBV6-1	TGTGCCAGCAGACAGACGGAGGGGAGCGAGCAGTACTTC	CASRQTEGSEQYF
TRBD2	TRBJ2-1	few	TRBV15	TGTGCCACCAGATCTAGCGGGGGGGTCTTATTGAATGAGCAGTTCTTC	CATRSSGGVLLNEQFF
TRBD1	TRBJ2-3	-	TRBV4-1	TGCGCCAGCAGCCAAGGCAGGGGGCTACCAAGCACAGATACGCAGTATTTT	CASSQGRGLPSTDTQYF
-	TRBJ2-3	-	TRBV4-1	TGCGCCAGCAGCCAAGAGCAGCGGCCCACAGATACGCAGTATTTT	CASSQEQRPTDTQYF
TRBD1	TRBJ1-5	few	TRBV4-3	TGCGCCAGCAGCCAAGATCCGGGACAGGGGATTCAGCCCCAGCATTTT	CASSQDPGQGIQPQHF
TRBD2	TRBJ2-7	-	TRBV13	TGTGCCAGCAGCGGAACCTTAGCGGGGGGGGAGCAGTACTTC	CASSGTLAGGEQYF
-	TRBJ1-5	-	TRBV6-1	TGTGCCAGCAGTGAAGAACCAGGGGTAGGCAATCAGCCCCAGCATTTT	CASSEEPGVGNQPQHF
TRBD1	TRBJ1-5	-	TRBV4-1	TGCGCCAGCAGCCCCACAGGGGATCAGCCCCAGCATTTT	CASSPTGDQPQHF
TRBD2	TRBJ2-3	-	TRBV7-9	TGTGCCAGCAGCTCGGGACTAGCGGGGGGCACAGATACGCAGTATTTT	CASSSGLAGGTDTQYF
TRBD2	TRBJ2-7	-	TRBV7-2	TGTGCCAGCAGCTTAGGGGGAGGGTTCCACCTTGAGGGCTACGAGCAGTACTTC	CASSLGGGFHLEGYEQYF
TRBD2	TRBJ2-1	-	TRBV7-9	TGTGCCAGCAGCCCCTCCGGGACTAGCGGATACAATGAGCAGTTCTTC	CASSPSGTSGYNEQFF
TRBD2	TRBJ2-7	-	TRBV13	TGTGCCAGCAGCACGCGCGGGGGGGAATACGAGCAGTACTTC	CASSTRGGEYEQYF
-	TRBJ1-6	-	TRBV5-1	TGCGCCAGCAGCTGGGCCGAAGGGGAGCGGGCTGGTAATTCACCCCTCCACTTT	CASSWAEGERAGNSPLHF
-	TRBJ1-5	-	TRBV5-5	TGTGCCAGCAGGGGGGAGGAGGTGGATCAGCCCCAGCATTTT	CASRGEEVDQPQHF